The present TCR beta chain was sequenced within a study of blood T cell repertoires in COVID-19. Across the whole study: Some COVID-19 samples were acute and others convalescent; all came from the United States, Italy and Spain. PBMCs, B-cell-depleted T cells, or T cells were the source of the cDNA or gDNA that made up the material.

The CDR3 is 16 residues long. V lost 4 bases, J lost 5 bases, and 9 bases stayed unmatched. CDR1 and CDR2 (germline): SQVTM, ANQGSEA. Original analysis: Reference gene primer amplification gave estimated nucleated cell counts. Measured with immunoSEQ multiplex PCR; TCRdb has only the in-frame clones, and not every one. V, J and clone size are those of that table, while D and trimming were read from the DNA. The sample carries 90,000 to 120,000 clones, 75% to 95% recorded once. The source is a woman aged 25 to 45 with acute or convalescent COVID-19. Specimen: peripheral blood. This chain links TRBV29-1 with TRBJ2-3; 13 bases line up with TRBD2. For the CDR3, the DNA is TGCAGCGTTGGGGCCGGACTAGCGGGAGCCGAAGATACGCAGTATTTT. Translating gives CSVGAGLAGAEDTQYF.